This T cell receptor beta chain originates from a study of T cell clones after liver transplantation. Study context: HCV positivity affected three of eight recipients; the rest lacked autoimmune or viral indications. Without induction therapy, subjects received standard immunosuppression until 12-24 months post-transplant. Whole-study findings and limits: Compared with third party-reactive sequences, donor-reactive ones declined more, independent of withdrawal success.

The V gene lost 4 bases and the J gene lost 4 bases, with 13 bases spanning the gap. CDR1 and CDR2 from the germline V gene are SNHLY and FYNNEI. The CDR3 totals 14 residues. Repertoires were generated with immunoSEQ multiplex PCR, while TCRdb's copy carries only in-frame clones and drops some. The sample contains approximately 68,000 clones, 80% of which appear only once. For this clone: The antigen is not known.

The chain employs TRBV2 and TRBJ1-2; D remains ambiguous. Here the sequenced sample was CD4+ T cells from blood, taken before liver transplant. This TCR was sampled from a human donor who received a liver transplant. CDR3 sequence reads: CASSVEGSGYGYTF. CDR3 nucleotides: TGTGCCAGCAGTGTCGAGGGCTCGGGCTATGGCTACACCTTC.